The rows below give T cell receptor beta chains drawn from one sample of a study of T cell changes during pregnancy in multiple sclerosis. Generated by immunoSEQ multiplex PCR, the TCRdb table keeps only in-frame clones and is missing some. The sample has 30,000 to 40,000 clones, just over 90% seen once. Sequences were derived from CD4+ T cells from peripheral blood mononuclear cells, sampled in the third trimester of pregnancy. All receptors derive from a female donor with multiple sclerosis, enrolled in a pregnancy study. Each CDR3 is given without its conserved first and last residue. Fields, in order: V gene, CDR3 protein.

>TRBV5-6
ASSWGQGETQY
>TRBV4-2
ASSQTASGQETQY
>TRBV7-9
ASSFRGISTDTQY
>TRBV4-1
ASSQEEGAKPSHEQY
>TRBV7-9
ASSLSRGTNSDTQY
>TRBV7-6
ASSLGLTSGRAYTDTQY
>TRBV7-3
ASSLRAGDQPQH
>TRBV6-5
ASSDTAGADEQF
>TRBV28
ASSTGTSGYTDTQY
>TRBV6-5
ASSYSASGRRETQY
>TRBV5-1
ASSLGGSDATEQY
>TRBV25-1
ATRSSPANTGELF
>TRBV30
AWAGGADNEQF
>TRBV2
ASSVRSNQPQH
>TRBV2
ASGQGSYEQY
>TRBV6-6
ASTREVNNEQF
>TRBV11-2
ASSSRDRAGTEAF
>TRBV30
AWSVTGGRKTQY
>TRBV7-7
ASSPFTGHPNTEAF
>TRBV5-4
ASSSLDRGNEQF
>TRBV2
ASRTGPNYGYT
>TRBV7-2
ASSLGQVGVGETQY
>TRBV11-2
ASSFGQGDGYT
>TRBV7-7
ASSGQGANTGELF
>TRBV5-1
ASSQPGTAKYQETQY
>TRBV1
TSSQEGGPYEQY
>TRBV10-3
AISAGGGRYNEQF
>TRBV28
ASTLPPGAF
>TRBV5-1
ASSLGDYGYT